This record covers a single TCR beta chain. Its cognate antigen has yet to be identified. It has no much larger one-base neighbor in the sample; base qualities were not kept. In light of the paper, this sample's time point label describes: longitudinal time-point 1 (baseline). The healthy controls were volunteers from a blood bank in Maryland, USA. Unsorted PBMC libraries were generated from 2 million PBMCs stored in RNAlater at -80 °C until RNA extraction. PBMCs were separated from peripheral blood using Ficoll-Hypaque density gradient centrifugation and then cryopreserved in liquid nitrogen. These data are taken from a study of neurological immune-mediated disorders (dated by TCRdb to the late 2010s). Turning to the overall study: The study compared peripheral blood TCR-beta repertoires of HTLV-I-associated myelopathy (HAM/TSP) patients, multiple sclerosis patients and healthy controls using UMI-based sequencing. Longitudinal samples, technical triplicates and paired sorted CD4+ and CD8+ T-cell subsets, alongside PBMC samples, were included among the roughly 110 TCR-beta libraries. The cohort comprised about 70 subjects: around 15 HAM/TSP patients, approximately 34 multiple sclerosis patients and approximately 20 healthy controls. Longitudinal HAM/TSP and healthy donors had 3 time-points each (roughly 3-40 month intervals). The paper as a whole reports these results and caveats: The highest TCR clonal expansion was observed in HAM/TSP patients, whereas the lowest was observed in MS patients, even when compared with healthy controls. No identical CDR3 amino acid sequences were shared among expanded clones across subjects, suggesting private TCR-beta repertoires in all groups.

cDNA was synthesized by template-switch 5'RACE using a primer with a 10-nucleotide random unique molecular identifier that tagged each TCR transcript. Every sequencing run covered 15-18 subjects and yielded more than 160 million TCR-beta sequences. The RNeasy kit was used to extract total RNA. The KAPA Real-time Library Amplification kit was used to amplify TCR-beta VDJ regions with primers for the TCR constant region and the 5'RACE anchor. A first PCR added sample indexes and Illumina adaptors, after which a second PCR increased the library yield. After Ampure bead purification, the TCR product of roughly 650 bp was size-selected on a 2% E-gel SizeSelection system. Before pooling, libraries had their quality checked on a Bioanalyzer, their concentration measured with Qubit, and their quantity determined with the Kapa Library Quantification kit. Libraries were sequenced paired-end 2 x 150 bp on an Illumina HiSeq 2500. To increase sequence diversity, about 25-31% phiX was spiked into each library pool. Per the original workflow: The UMI-based MiGEC pipeline processed quality-filtered reads and removed over 80% of raw TCR sequences during error correction. IMGT germline references were used for aligning VDJ genes, and each clonotype was defined as a unique CDR3 amino acid sequence together with its V-J genes. Clonal expansion, Shannon diversity and CDR3 relatedness were evaluated with VDJtools (CalcPairwiseDistances, ClusterSamples), while phylogenetic trees were built in CLCbio workbench. Using coefficient-of-variation modelling across technical triplicates, the study counted a clone as expanded if it had at least 8 unique UMIs. The public reads were reanalyzed by TCRdb: fastp trimming at Q25, MiXCR alignment, in-frame beta chains only. Every distinct CDR3 protein forms one entry, paired with its most common genes and DNA. In this record, the V and J calls reflect TCRdb's handling and not the investigators' own analysis. A total of about 50,000 distinct CDR3 sequences appear in this sample, about 9.1% of them only once. 1.5% to 2% of the sample rests with the top ten.

CDR1 and CDR2, looked up from the germline V gene, are SGHTA and FQGNSA. A distance of 10 bases separates the germline ends of V and J, which lose 7 bases and 0 bases respectively. Taken from cysteine to phenylalanine, the CDR3 has 14 residues. CDR3 DNA is the only sequence kept; it has 42 bases, read in frame from the first base. The sample consisted of PBMCs. This receptor chain uses TRBV7-2 and TRBJ1-5, and the D gene may be TRBD1, 5 bases matching. The TCR comes from a woman between 40 and 55 years old in good health. The CDR3 corresponds to CASTGDSSNQPQHF. In nucleotides, the sequence is TGTGCCAGCACCGGTGACAGTAGCAATCAGCCCCAGCATTTT.